This T cell receptor (beta chain) was recovered during a study of blood T cell repertoires in COVID-19 (dated by TCRdb to about 2020). For the wider study: Samples from collaborators originated in the United States, Italy and Spain and spanned both the acute and convalescent phases of COVID-19. The material from the prospective study consisted of cDNA or gDNA derived from T cells, B-cell-depleted T cells, or PBMCs. Deeply sampled blood TCRbeta repertoires from subjects exposed to, actively infected with, or recovered from COVID-19 were included in the dataset. The repertoires were released in a freely available public database intended as a resource for research on the immune response to SARS-CoV-2. The samples were drawn from the first 160 participants of the ongoing ImmuneRACE study and from 1,254 subjects provided by 6 global collaborators. Nearly every sample came with metadata listing a de-identified subject ID, COVID-19 status, age in years and sex. Where available, HLA class I and class II types were taken from metadata supplied by the sample provider and were not determined by assay-based typing.

V lost 1 base and J lost 10 bases, and the count of bases not matched to a germline gene is 12. The CDR3, cysteine through phenylalanine, is 16 amino acids long. This entry keeps only the CDR3 DNA: 48 bases, framed from base 1. CDR1 and CDR2 were assigned from the germline V gene as SGHDT and YYEEEE. The paper's findings and limits, for the study overall: How much clinical and demographic metadata was included differed by source and by participant, and the metadata was provided uncurated.

With regard to this clone: No antigen is known for it. There are no base qualities to consult, and no much larger clone falls within one base.

Enrolling through a virtual design, the prospective study's participants ranged in age from about 18 to 89 years and lived across approximately 25 United States geographic areas. To assign participants to cohorts, the prospective study relied on clinical history that participants themselves reported in a screening survey and a study questionnaire. Recovered participants in ImmuneRACE Cohort 3 were defined as having two consecutive negative NP/OP PCR tests, clearance from a healthcare professional, or resolution of symptoms. Mobile phlebotomists in the prospective study collected whole blood, serum and a nasopharyngeal or oropharyngeal swab from every participant. Over a roughly two-month period, participants in the prospective study had the option of providing additional blood draws and questionnaires. Before DNA extraction, blood samples from the prospective study were shipped at room temperature or frozen.

TCRbeta CDR3 regions were amplified from genomic DNA using the immunoSEQ Assay, a bias-controlled multiplex PCR. Per the source publication's procedure: The number of nucleated cells in each sample was estimated by amplification of reference gene primers within the assay. To quantify the absolute abundance of each unique TCRbeta CDR3 rearrangement, sequence reads were collapsed and filtered. For each sample, productive Simpson clonality was calculated as the square root of Simpson's diversity index across productive rearrangements. TCRdb mirrors the immuneACCESS table, restricted to in-frame sequences. Some clones are absent from its copies; in checked studies, under half trace to an unresolved V gene, and the reason for the others is unknown. V, J and clone size are those of that table, while D and trimming were read from the DNA. The sample has hundreds of thousands of clones on record, about 88% of them singletons. The ten largest make up about 3% of the sample.

The chain employs TRBV5-6 and TRBJ2-1; TRBD2 fits 9 bases in the junction. The origin of this receptor is a woman between 45 and 60 years old who had recovered from COVID-19. The specimen was PBMCs or T cells enriched from blood (not recorded which). The encoded CDR3 is CASSLLLAGVQWEQFF. The nucleotide sequence reads as follows: TGTGCCAGCAGCTTGTTACTAGCGGGCGTTCAATGGGAGCAGTTCTTC. With all but the CDR3 taken from the reference TRBV5-6 and TRBJ2-1 genes, the full variable domain is: DAGVTQSPTHLIKTRGQQVTLRCSPKSGHDTVSWYQQALGQGPQFIFQYYEEEERQRGNFPDRFSGHQFPNYSSELNVNALLLGDSALYLCASSLLLAGVQWEQFFGPGTRLTVL.